This T cell receptor beta chain came from a study of regulatory and conventional T cells in RAG deficiency. Regarding the study as a whole: Shannon entropy was markedly lower and Simpson indices higher in RAG-deficient patients than control T-cell subsets. Shorter CDR3s in all patient subsets; >80% Treg-Tconv overlap in Omenn. Compared with controls, unique Treg TCR beta sequences dropped about 100-fold in Omenn syndrome and CID/AS.

Regulatory T cells were sorted from blood as CD4+ CD25-high CD127-low cells. Germline V gene sequence: CDR1 SGDLS, CDR2 YYNGEE. This CDR3 is built from 14 residues. V gave up 0 bases and J gave up 5 bases, with 8 bases separating them. Libraries were prepared by immunoSEQ multiplex PCR; TCRdb keeps only in-frame clonotypes and omits some of them. The data hold approximately 7,500 clones, with approximately 90% observed a single time. As regards this clone: The antigen is unknown.

The same data also went into a second study, on regulatory T cells. That work adds: Primers: 52 TRBV forward and 13 TRBJ reverse. Regulatory T cells showed the strongest V-J pair restriction and V/J gene skewing among patient repertoires.

Sample: CD127- CD25+ CD4+ Tregs sorted from blood. The origin of this receptor is a human donor in good health. This rearrangement joins TRBV9 to TRBJ2-2; D unresolved. CDR3 residues: CASSVEPQTGELFF. CDR3 bases: TGTGCCAGCAGCGTAGAACCCCAGACCGGGGAGCTGTTTTTT. The entire variable domain, with the rest obtained from reference TRBV9 and TRBJ2-2, is as follows: DSGVTQTPKHLITATGQRVTLRCSPRSGDLSVYWYQQSLDQGLQFLIQYYNGEERAKGNILERFSAQQFPDLHSELNLSSLELGDSALYFCASSVEPQTGELFFGEGSRLTVL.